This entry lists 2 T cell receptor beta chains sequenced from one sample in a study of shared clonotypes between healthy human individuals. This table comes from immunoSEQ multiplex PCR, and its TCRdb copy is limited to in-frame clones, with some not included. The profile shows approximately 340,000 clones, about 73% of them singletons. The specimen sequenced was memory CD4+ T cells sorted from blood. Subset indicated: CD45RA-negative fraction. Every receptor here comes from a man aged 25-45 years in good health.

The chain has TRBV5-1 and TRBJ2-1, with D maybe TRBD2 (7 bases). Trimming pared 5 bases from V and 1 base from J, leaving 10 bases between. The CDR3 is 14 amino acids. CDR1 and CDR2 from the germline V gene are SGHRS and YFSETQ. In DNA, the CDR3 is TGCGCCAGCAGAGGGGGACTATCCTACAATGAGCAGTTCTTC. It specifies CASRGGLSYNEQFF.

This chain uses TRBV28 with TRBJ1-5, with TRBD1 matching 9 bases. The germline CDR1 and CDR2 sequences are MDHEN and SYDVKM. Trimming took 2 bases from V and 6 from J; bases not matched to a gene: 8. The CDR3 contains 16 residues. The CDR3 loop reads CASSLIRTGAGQPQHF. The CDR3 DNA reads as TGTGCCAGCAGTTTAATTCGGACAGGGGCAGGTCAGCCCCAGCATTTT.